This TCR beta chain was found in a study of cytomegalovirus exposure and HLA in healthy donors. Study-wide results and caveats: The study put 150 or so TCR beta chains on its list as cytomegalovirus-associated. In an earlier analysis, most TCR beta V segments were productive about 87% or about 30% of the time.

Worth noting for this clone: Its matching antigen is unknown.

V lost 2 bases and J 0 bases, leaving 9 bases between the germline ends. The length of the CDR3 is 14 residues. Germline CDR1 is SGHRS and CDR2 is YFSETQ. The PCR employed 60 Vbeta primers together with 13 Jbeta primers. The repertoire was sequenced with immunoSEQ multiplex PCR; TCRdb's copy has only in-frame clones and lacks some. Here the sample table reports some 120,000 clones. Sequences were obtained from PBMCs. The sequence was collected from a man between 18 and 35 years old in good health and CMV-seronegative. V is TRBV5-1 and J is TRBJ2-7, with D hard to call. CDR3 nucleotide sequence: TGCGCCAGCAGCTTCGGTACTAACTCCTACGAGCAGTACTTC. It translates to CASSFGTNSYEQYF.